Listed below are T cell receptor beta chains from one sample, sequenced in a study of T cell responses to AZD1222 COVID-19 vaccine. Here immunoSEQ multiplex PCR was the method, and the copy in TCRdb shows in-frame clones only, minus some. This sample has about 94,000 clones, with roughly 90% found just once. The sequencing here drew on peripheral blood, taken 28 days after the second AZD1222 dose. These receptors all stem from an adult who received the AZD1222 COVID-19 vaccine. Both conserved end residues are part of each CDR3. A D gene is named only where the DNA matches it firmly. Clone sizes are given selectively: once, few, many, or a class where the clone is expanded.

j_call clone_size d_call v_call cdr3_length cdr3_nt cdr3_aa
TRBJ1-5 - - TRBV9 17 TGTGCCAGCAGCGTAGTAGGCAGGGGATCGAGCAATCAGCCCCAGCATTTT CASSVVGRGSSNQPQHF
TRBJ2-2 - - TRBV7-9 14 TGTGCCAGCAGCTTCCTATCGGGTACCGGGGAGCTGTTTTTT CASSFLSGTGELFF
TRBJ2-7 - - TRBV6-5 12 TGTGCCAGCAGTATCGGAGACTACGAGCAGTACTTC CASSIGDYEQYF
TRBJ1-6 - - TRBV11-3 14 TGTGCCAGCAGCTTAGGACCGATAAATTCACCCCTCCACTTT CASSLGPINSPLHF
TRBJ1-2 - TRBD1 TRBV5-5 18 TGTGCCAGCAGCTCGGGACAGCTCTTTACCTCGAATTTCTATGGCTACACCTTC CASSSGQLFTSNFYGYTF
TRBJ1-3 - - TRBV5-1 15 TGCGCCAGCAGCTTGTCCCAGGGTTTAGGAAACACCATATATTTT CASSLSQGLGNTIYF
TRBJ2-7 - TRBD1 TRBV7-8 14 TGTGCCAGCAGCTTACGGGACAGGGGTTGGGAGCAGTACTTC CASSLRDRGWEQYF
TRBJ2-7 once - TRBV2 17 TGTGCCAGCAGTGAAGCGTTCTTATGGTCTGGGGGCTACGAGCAGTACTTC CASSEAFLWSGGYEQYF
TRBJ2-2 - - TRBV10-3 15 TGTGCCATCAGTGACACAGGTTACTCGACCGGGGAGCTGTTTTTT CAISDTGYSTGELFF
TRBJ2-7 - - TRBV30 15 TGTGCCTGGAGTACGGGCGGACTTGGGGCCTACGAGCAGTACTTC CAWSTGGLGAYEQYF
TRBJ1-4 - TRBD1 TRBV7-3 17 TGTGCCAGCAGCTTAATTGGCGACAGGGGGGATAATGAAAAACTGTTTTTT CASSLIGDRGDNEKLFF
TRBJ2-7 - - TRBV5-1 14 TGCGCCAGCAGCTTGCATGAGGGAGCCTACGAGCAGTACTTC CASSLHEGAYEQYF
TRBJ1-1 - TRBD1 TRBV27 13 TGTGCCAGCAGTCCCGACAGGGGGACTGAAGCTTTCTTT CASSPDRGTEAFF
TRBJ1-5 - - TRBV7-9 13 TGTGCCAGCAGCTTAGAGGGCGATCAGCCCCAGCATTTT CASSLEGDQPQHF
TRBJ2-1 - - TRBV19 16 TGTGCCAGTAGCTCATATAAGGACAGTGGCAGGAATGAGCAGTTCTTC CASSSYKDSGRNEQFF
TRBJ1-1 - - TRBV28 14 TGTGCCAGCAGCGAAATCCCGGGGGACACTGAAGCTTTCTTT CASSEIPGDTEAFF
TRBJ2-1 - - TRBV5-4 15 TGTGCCAGCAGCTTGGGGGGAGAGACCTACAATGAGCAGTTCTTC CASSLGGETYNEQFF
TRBJ2-1 - TRBD2 TRBV19 15 TGTGCCAGTAGTATAATAGCGGGGGGGCATGTTGAGCAGTTCTTC CASSIIAGGHVEQFF
TRBJ2-5 - - TRBV6-2/TRBV6-3 14 TGTGCCAGCAGTCCCCCCCTGCGGGCCCAGGACCAGTACTTC CASSPPLRAQDQYF
TRBJ1-2 - TRBD1 TRBV19 14 TGTGCCAGTAGATCTGGGACAGTGAACTATGGCTACACCTTC CASRSGTVNYGYTF
TRBJ2-1 - - TRBV7-3 12 TGTGCCAGCAGCCCCTCAGGTGATGAGCAGTTCTTC CASSPSGDEQFF
TRBJ2-1 few - TRBV13 15 TGTGCCAGCAGCTTAGTACCCCTAGGATACAATGAGCAGTTCTTC CASSLVPLGYNEQFF
TRBJ1-2 - TRBD1 TRBV7-2 15 TGTGCCAGCAGCTTAGTAACACAGGGGGCGCGGGGCTACACCTTC CASSLVTQGARGYTF
TRBJ2-5 - - TRBV5-1 11 TGCGCCAGCAGAGGCCAAGAGACCCAGTACTTC CASRGQETQYF
TRBJ1-1 few - TRBV2 11 TGTGCCAGCAGTGAACACACTGAAGCTTTCTTT CASSEHTEAFF
TRBJ2-5 - - TRBV6-5 16 TGTGCCAGCAGTTACTCCATACAGGGTCCGGGAGAGACCCAGTACTTC CASSYSIQGPGETQYF
TRBJ1-4 - - TRBV19 15 TGTGCCAGTAGTATAAGGGGCTCACCGAATGAAAAACTGTTTTTT CASSIRGSPNEKLFF
TRBJ2-7 few - TRBV5-4 16 TGTGCCAGCAGCTCCGGACCAGGGCCGAGGTCCTACGAGCAGTACTTC CASSSGPGPRSYEQYF
TRBJ2-1 - - TRBV14 19 TGTGCCAGCAGCCAAGAGTACGGGACTCCAGGGCGGATCTACAATGAGCAGTTCTTC CASSQEYGTPGRIYNEQFF
TRBJ1-1 - - TRBV5-4 15 TGTGCCAGCATTCAGTCCGGGAGCATGAACACTGAAGCTTTCTTT CASIQSGSMNTEAFF
TRBJ1-1 - TRBD1 TRBV2 15 TGTGCCAGCAGTGGGGATACAGGGGCAAACACTGAAGCTTTCTTT CASSGDTGANTEAFF
TRBJ2-3 once - TRBV19 14 TGTGCCAGTAGTGCGTACCGGGAGACAGATACGCAGTATTTT CASSAYRETDTQYF
TRBJ1-4 - TRBD1 TRBV6-5 14 TGTGCCAGCAGCGTCGGACAGGGGAGTGAAAAACTGTTTTTT CASSVGQGSEKLFF
TRBJ1-2 - TRBD1 TRBV5-1 14 TGCGCCAGCAGCCCGGGACAGGGGGTTTATGGCTACACCTTC CASSPGQGVYGYTF
TRBJ1-3 - - TRBV2 15 TGTGCCAGCAGTGAGTCGGCGAACTCTGGAAACACCATATATTTT CASSESANSGNTIYF
TRBJ2-7 few TRBD2 TRBV3-1/TRBV3-2 15 TGTGCCAGCAGCAGCAGCGGGAGTGGATCCTACGAGCAGTACTTC CASSSSGSGSYEQYF
TRBJ2-3 - - TRBV19 14 TGTGCCAGTAGTATATCCGGGGAGACAGATACGCAGTATTTT CASSISGETDTQYF
TRBJ1-4 - - TRBV27 14 TGTGCCAGCAGTTTTGACAGGCTGGGGGAAAAACTGTTTTTT CASSFDRLGEKLFF
TRBJ1-1 - TRBD1 TRBV18 15 TGTGCCAGCTCACCAGGACAGGGGGCTGGCACTGAAGCTTTCTTT CASSPGQGAGTEAFF
TRBJ1-1 - - TRBV11-2 13 TGTGCCAGCAGCTTCACAACGAACACTGAAGCTTTCTTT CASSFTTNTEAFF
TRBJ2-5 few - TRBV5-1 11 TGCGCCAGCAGCTTGTCAGAGACCCAGTACTTC CASSLSETQYF
TRBJ1-5 - TRBD1 TRBV6-2/TRBV6-3 15 TGTGCCAGCAGTGCCCAGGACAGGAGCAATCAGCCCCAGCATTTT CASSAQDRSNQPQHF
TRBJ1-1 - TRBD1 TRBV19 17 TGTGCCAGTAGTACGGCCGGGACAGGCAGCGGGGGCACTGAAGCTTTCTTT CASSTAGTGSGGTEAFF
TRBJ1-2 - TRBD1 TRBV28 11 TGTGCCAGCAGGGACAGGGACGGCTACACCTTC CASRDRDGYTF
TRBJ1-1 - - TRBV5-1 13 TGCGCCTCGGGGGAGTCCTTGAACACTGAAGCTTTCTTT CASGESLNTEAFF